Detailed here is one TCR beta chain. Its specificity is unknown. This specimen comes from a study of shared clonotypes between healthy human individuals. Overall study results and limits: Despite large depth, rarefaction showed incomplete sorted-subset sequencing. Across a few donors, naive CD4 shared around 5.4%, naive CD8 under 4%, memory CD4 roughly 2.1%, memory CD8 about 0.4%.

Study processing details: Filtering of immunoSEQ junctional sequences could not match full-length read filtering. The data were produced by immunoSEQ multiplex PCR, yet TCRdb's version contains in-frame clones alone and is incomplete. From that table come the V and J calls and clone size; the DNA was used to work out D and trimming. The sample lists around 690,000 clones, less than 95% occurring once. The sequenced sample was memory CD8+ T cells from PBMCs. Subset described: CD45RO+ cells pooled with CCR7-negative TemRA cells. This TCR came from a man aged 18-30 years in good health. Some clones in this sample may be carry-over from other donors' samples.

CDR3 coding DNA: TGTGCCAGCAGAGCCTCCGGGAGGATGAGAGAGACCCAGTACTTC. Amino acids: CASRASGRMRETQYF. The chain links TRBV7-9 to TRBJ2-5; 7 bases are a match to TRBD2. The ends lost 6 bases at V and 4 bases at J; junction bases unmatched: 11. This CDR3 region has 15 residues. Germline V gene sequence: CDR1 SEHNR, CDR2 FQNEAQ (reference sequence).